This T cell receptor (beta chain) came from a study of cytotoxic CD8 clonotypes in ibrutinib-treated CLL. Study-wide results and caveats: Public clonotypes showed up rarely, and on treatment they shrank or held steady.

TCRdb's table, derived via immunoSEQ multiplex PCR, lists solely in-frame clones and lacks some. The table has hundreds of thousands of clones, around 70% seen once; the top ten hold over 5.5%. This clone was found a few times. What it binds is not known. This receptor was taken from a human donor with chronic lymphocytic leukemia. The sample consisted of PBMCs, taken after 12 months of ibrutinib treatment.

The CDR3 is CASSQFQVRTPLHF. CDR3 bases: TGTGCCAGCAGCCAGTTCCAGGTCAGGACACCCCTCCACTTT. This chain uses TRBV14 with TRBJ1-6, with D hard to call. Trimming cost V 3 bases and J 11 bases, with 14 bases left between them. The length of the CDR3 is 14 residues. In germline, CDR1 is SGHDN, CDR2 FVKESK.